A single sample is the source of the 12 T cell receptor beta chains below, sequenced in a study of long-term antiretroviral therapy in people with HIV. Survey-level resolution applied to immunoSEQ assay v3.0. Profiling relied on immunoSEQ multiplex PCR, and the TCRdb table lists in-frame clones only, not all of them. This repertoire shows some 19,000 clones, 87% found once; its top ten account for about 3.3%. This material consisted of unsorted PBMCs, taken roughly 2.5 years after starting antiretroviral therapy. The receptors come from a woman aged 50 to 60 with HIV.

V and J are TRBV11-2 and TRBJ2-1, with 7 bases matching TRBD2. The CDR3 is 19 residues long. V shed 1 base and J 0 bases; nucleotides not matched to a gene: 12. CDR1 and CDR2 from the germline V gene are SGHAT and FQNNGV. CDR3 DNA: TGTGCCAGCAGCTTAGGCCTACTTGCTAGCGGAAGCTCCTACAATGAGCAGTTCTTC. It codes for CASSLGLLASGSSYNEQFF.

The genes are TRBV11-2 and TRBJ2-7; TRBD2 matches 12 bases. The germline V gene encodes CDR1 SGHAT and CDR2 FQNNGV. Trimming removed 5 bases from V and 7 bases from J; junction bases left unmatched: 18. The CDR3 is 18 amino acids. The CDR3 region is CASSLTTLSSGRANEQYF. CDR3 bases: TGTGCCAGCAGCCTAACCACCCTCTCTAGCGGGAGGGCGAATGAGCAGTACTTC.

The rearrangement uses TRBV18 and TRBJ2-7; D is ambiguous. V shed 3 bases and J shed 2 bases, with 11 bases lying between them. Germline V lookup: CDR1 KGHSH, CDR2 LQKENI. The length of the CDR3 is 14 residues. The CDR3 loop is CASSPGQGAYEQYF. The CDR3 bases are TGTGCCAGCTCACCGGGCCAAGGAGCCTACGAGCAGTACTTC. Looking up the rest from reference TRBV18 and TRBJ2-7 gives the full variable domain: NAGVMQNPRHLVRRRGQEARLRCSPMKGHSHVYWYRQLPEEGLKFMVYLQKENIIDESGMPKERFSAEFPKEGPSILRIQQVVRGDSAAYFCASSPGQGAYEQYFGPGTRLTVT.

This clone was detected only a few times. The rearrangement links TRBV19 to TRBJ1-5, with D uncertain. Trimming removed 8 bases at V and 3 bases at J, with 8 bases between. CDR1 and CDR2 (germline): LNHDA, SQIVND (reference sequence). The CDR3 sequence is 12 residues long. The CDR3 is CASVGSNQPQHF. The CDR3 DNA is TGTGCCAGTGTCGGCTCCAATCAGCCCCAGCATTTT. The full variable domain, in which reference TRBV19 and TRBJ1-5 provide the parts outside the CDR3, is DGGITQSPKYLFRKEGQNVTLSCEQNLNHDAMYWYRQDPGQGLRLIYYSQIVNDFQKGDIAEGYSVSREKKESFPLTVTSAQKNPTAFYLCASVGSNQPQHFGDGTRLSIL.

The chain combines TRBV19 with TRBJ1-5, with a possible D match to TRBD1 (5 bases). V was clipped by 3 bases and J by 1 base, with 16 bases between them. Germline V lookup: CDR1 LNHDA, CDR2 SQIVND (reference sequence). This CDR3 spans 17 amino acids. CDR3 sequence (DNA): TGTGCCAGTAGTATCGGACCTGGGGGGGGGAGCAATCAGCCCCAGCATTTT. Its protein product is CASSIGPGGGSNQPQHF.

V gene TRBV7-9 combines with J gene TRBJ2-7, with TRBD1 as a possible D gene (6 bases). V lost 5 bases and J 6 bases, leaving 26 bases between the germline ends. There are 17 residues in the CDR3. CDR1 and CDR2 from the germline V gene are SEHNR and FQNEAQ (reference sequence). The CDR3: CASSPPAPTGRTGEQYF. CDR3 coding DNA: TGTGCCAGCAGCCCCCCAGCCCCGACAGGCCGAACCGGCGAGCAGTACTTC. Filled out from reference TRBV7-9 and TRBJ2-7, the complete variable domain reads DTGVSQNPRHKITKRGQNVTFRCDPISEHNRLYWYRQTLGQGPEFLTYFQNEAQLEKSRLLSDRFSAERPKGSFSTLEIQRTEQGDSAMYLCASSPPAPTGRTGEQYFGPGTRLTVT.

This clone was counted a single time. The DNA of the CDR3 is TGTGCCAGCAGTTACTCGGGGGGGAGTGTCGCCGGGGAGCTGTTTTTT. Protein product: CASSYSGGSVAGELFF. This chain joins TRBV6-5 and TRBJ2-2, with TRBD2 matching 7 bases. Germline loops: CDR1 MNHEY, CDR2 SVGAGI. J gave up 6 bases and V 0 bases, and 7 bases lay outside the gene matches. The CDR3 is made up of 16 amino acids.

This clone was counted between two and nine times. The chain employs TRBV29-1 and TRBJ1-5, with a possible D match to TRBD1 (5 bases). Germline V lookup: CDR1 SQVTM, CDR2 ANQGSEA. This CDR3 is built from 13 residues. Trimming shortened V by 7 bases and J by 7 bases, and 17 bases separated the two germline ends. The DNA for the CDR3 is TGCAGCGCCAGAACGACAGCCGGACAGCCCCAGCATTTT. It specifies CSARTTAGQPQHF.

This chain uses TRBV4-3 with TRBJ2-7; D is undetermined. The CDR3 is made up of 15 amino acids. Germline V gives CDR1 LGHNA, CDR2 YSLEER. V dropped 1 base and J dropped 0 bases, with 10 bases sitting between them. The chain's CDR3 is CASSQVPFSSYEQYF. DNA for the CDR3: TGCGCCAGCAGCCAAGTCCCCTTTTCCTCCTACGAGCAGTACTTC.

The CDR3 region is CASATSGRFPNEQFF. Here the CDR3 DNA reads TGTGCTAGTGCCACTAGCGGGAGATTCCCCAATGAGCAGTTCTTC. This sequence joins TRBV12-5 and TRBJ2-1; TRBD2 matches at 11 bases. Germline V gives CDR1 LGHNT, CDR2 FRNRAP. The V and J ends lost 7 bases and 6 bases, in that order; junction bases with no gene match: 8. The CDR3 is made up of 15 amino acids.

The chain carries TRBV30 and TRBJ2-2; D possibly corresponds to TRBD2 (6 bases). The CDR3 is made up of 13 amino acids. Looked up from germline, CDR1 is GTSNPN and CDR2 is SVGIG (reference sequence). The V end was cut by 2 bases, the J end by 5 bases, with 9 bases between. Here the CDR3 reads CAWSTGVTGELFF. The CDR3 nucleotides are TGTGCCTGGAGTACGGGGGTTACCGGGGAGCTGTTTTTT. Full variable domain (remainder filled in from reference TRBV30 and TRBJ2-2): SQTIHQWPATLVQPVGSPLSLECTVEGTSNPNLYWYRQAAGRGLQLLFYSVGIGQISSEVPQNLSASRPQDRQFILSSKKLLLSDSGFYLCAWSTGVTGELFFGEGSRLTVL.

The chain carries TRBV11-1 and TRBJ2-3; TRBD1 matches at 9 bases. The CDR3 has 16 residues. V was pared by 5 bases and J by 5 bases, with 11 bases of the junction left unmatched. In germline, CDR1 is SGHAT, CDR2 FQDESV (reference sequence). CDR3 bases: TGTGCCAGCAGCCCCGGTGGGGACAGGGCATTAGATACGCAGTATTTT. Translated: CASSPGGDRALDTQYF. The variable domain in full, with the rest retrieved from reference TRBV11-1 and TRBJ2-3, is EAEVAQSPRYKITEKSQAVAFWCDPISGHATLYWYRQILGQGPELLVQFQDESVVDDSQLPKDRFSAERLKGVDSTLKIQPAELGDSAMYLCASSPGGDRALDTQYFGPGTRLTVL.